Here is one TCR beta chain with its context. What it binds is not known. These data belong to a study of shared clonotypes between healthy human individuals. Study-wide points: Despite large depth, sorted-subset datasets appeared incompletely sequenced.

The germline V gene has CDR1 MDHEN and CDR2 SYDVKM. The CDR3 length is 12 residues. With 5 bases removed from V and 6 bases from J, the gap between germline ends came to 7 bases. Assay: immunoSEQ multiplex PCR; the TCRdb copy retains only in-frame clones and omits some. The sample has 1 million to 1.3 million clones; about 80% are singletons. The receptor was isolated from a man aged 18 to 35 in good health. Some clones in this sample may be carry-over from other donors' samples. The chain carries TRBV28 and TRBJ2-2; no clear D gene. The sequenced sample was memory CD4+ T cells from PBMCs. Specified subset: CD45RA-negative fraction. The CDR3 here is CASSQYPGELFF. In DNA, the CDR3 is TGTGCCAGCAGTCAGTACCCCGGGGAGCTGTTTTTT.